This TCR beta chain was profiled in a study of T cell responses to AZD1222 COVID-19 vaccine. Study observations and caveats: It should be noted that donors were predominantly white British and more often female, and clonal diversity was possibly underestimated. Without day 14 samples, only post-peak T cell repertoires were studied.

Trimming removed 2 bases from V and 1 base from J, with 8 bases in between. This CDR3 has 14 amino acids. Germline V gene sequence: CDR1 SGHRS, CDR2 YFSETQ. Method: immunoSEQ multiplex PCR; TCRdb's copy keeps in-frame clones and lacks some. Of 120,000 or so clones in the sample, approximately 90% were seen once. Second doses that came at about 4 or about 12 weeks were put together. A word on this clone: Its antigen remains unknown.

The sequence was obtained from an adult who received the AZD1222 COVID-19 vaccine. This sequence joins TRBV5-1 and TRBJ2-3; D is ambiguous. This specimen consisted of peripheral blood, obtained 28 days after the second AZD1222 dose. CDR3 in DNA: TGCGCCAGCAGCTTTTCAGGAGGCACAGATACGCAGTATTTT. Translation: CASSFSGGTDTQYF.